The present entry profiles one TCR beta chain with its context. This specimen comes from a study of T cell responses to AZD1222 COVID-19 vaccine. With 3 bases clipped from V and 5 bases from J, the junction kept 5 bases outside the gene matches. The CDR3 extends over 16 amino acids. Germline values: CDR1 SEHNR, CDR2 FQNEAQ (reference sequence). Some clones are missing from TCRdb's copy, which holds only in-frame ones; the method was immunoSEQ multiplex PCR. This table has roughly 150,000 clones, 80% to 95% appearing once. Material: peripheral blood, obtained on day 0 of AZD1222 vaccination. This chain joins TRBV7-9 and TRBJ2-5, with 14 positions matching TRBD2. This clonotype was sampled from an adult in good health. CDR3 amino acids: CASSFAGLAGAETQYF. DNA for the CDR3: TGTGCCAGCAGCTTCGCGGGACTAGCGGGAGCGGAGACCCAGTACTTC. Full variable domain (outside the CDR3, taken from reference TRBV7-9 and TRBJ2-5): DTGVSQNPRHKITKRGQNVTFRCDPISEHNRLYWYRQTLGQGPEFLTYFQNEAQLEKSRLLSDRFSAERPKGSFSTLEIQRTEQGDSAMYLCASSFAGLAGAETQYFGPGTRLLVL.